The 2 T cell receptor beta chains below come from one sample, sequenced in a study of Ad26.COV2.S vaccination and SARS-CoV-2 variants. Assay used: immunoSEQ multiplex PCR; TCRdb lists only in-frame clones, some missing. The top ten hold 17% of the sample, which has roughly 100,000 clones, around 81% seen once. The specimen comprised peripheral blood, sampled after recovery from COVID-19. These receptors were collected from a human donor who had recovered from COVID-19.

The chain recombines TRBV6-6 with TRBJ2-5, with 7 bases fitting TRBD1. Germline loops: CDR1 MNHNY, CDR2 SVGAGI (reference sequence). The CDR3 consists of 14 residues. V lost 2 bases and J lost 5; bases outside the gene matches: 5. The CDR3, as DNA: TGTGCCAGCAGTTACCCGGGACAGAGTGAGACCCAGTACTTC. Amino acid sequence: CASSYPGQSETQYF.

This clone was found once. The gene calls are TRBV15 and TRBJ1-5; D unresolved. Germline CDR1 is LNHNV and CDR2 is YYDKDF (reference sequence). The V gene lost 1 base and the J gene lost 2 bases, with 9 bases spanning the gap. The CDR3 has 15 residues. Here the CDR3 reads CATSRVRDGNQPQHF. Here the CDR3 DNA reads TGTGCCACCAGCAGAGTCCGAGACGGCAATCAGCCCCAGCATTTT.